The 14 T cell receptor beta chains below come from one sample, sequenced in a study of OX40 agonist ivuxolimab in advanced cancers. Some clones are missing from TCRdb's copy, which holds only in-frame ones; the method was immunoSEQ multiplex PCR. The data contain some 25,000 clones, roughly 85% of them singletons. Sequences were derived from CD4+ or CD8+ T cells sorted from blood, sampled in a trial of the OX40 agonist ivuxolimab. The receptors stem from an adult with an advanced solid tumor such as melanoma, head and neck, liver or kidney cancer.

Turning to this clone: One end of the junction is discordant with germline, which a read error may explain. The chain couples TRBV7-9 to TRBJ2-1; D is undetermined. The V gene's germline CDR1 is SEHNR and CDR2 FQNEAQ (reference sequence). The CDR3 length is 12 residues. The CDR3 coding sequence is TGTGCCAGCAGCTTAGATTCTATTGTCGGGCTCTTC. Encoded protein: CASSLDSIVGLF.

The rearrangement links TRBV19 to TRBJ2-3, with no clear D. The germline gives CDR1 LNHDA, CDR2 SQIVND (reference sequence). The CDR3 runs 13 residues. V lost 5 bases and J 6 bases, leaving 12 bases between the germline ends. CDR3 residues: CASSWGTVDTQYF. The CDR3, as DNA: TGTGCCAGTAGTTGGGGAACAGTCGATACGCAGTATTTT.

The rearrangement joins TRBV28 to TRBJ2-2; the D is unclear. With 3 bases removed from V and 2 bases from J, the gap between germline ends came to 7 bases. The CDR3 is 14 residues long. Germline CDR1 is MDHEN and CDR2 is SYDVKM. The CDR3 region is CASSLGRNTGELFF. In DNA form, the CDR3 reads TGTGCCAGCAGTTTGGGTAGAAACACCGGGGAGCTGTTTTTT.

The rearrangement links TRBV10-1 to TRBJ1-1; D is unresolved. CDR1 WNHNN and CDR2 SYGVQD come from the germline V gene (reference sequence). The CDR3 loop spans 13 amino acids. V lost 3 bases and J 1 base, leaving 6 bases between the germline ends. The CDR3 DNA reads TGCGCCAGCAGTGAATCTGAGAACACTGAAGCTTTCTTT. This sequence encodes CASSESENTEAFF.

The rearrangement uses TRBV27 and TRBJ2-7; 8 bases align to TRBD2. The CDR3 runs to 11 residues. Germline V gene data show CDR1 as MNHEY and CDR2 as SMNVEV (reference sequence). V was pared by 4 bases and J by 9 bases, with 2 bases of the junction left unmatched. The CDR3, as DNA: TGTGCCAGCAGTTCAGGGACTAGGCAGTACTTC. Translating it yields CASSSGTRQYF.

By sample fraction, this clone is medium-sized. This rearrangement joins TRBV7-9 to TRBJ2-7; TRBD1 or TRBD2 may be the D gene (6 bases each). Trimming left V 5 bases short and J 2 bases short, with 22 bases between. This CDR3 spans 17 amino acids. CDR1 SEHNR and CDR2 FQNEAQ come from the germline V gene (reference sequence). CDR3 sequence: CASSGEEGEGRAYEQYF. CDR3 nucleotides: TGTGCCAGCAGCGGGGAGGAGGGGGAAGGGCGGGCCTACGAGCAGTACTTC. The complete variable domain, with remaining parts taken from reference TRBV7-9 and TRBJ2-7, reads DTGVSQNPRHKITKRGQNVTFRCDPISEHNRLYWYRQTLGQGPEFLTYFQNEAQLEKSRLLSDRFSAERPKGSFSTLEIQRTEQGDSAMYLCASSGEEGEGRAYEQYFGPGTRLTVT.

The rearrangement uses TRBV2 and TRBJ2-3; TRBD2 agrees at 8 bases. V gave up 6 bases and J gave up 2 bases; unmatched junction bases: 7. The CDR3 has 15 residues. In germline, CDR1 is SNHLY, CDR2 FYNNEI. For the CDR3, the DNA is TGTGCCAGCAGCCGCGGACTAGCTACCACAGATACGCAGTATTTT. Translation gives CASSRGLATTDTQYF.

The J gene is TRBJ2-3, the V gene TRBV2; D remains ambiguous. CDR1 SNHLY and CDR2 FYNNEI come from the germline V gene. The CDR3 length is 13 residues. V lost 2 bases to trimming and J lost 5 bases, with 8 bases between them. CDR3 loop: CASSEFLVDTQYF. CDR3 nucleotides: TGTGCCAGCAGTGAATTCCTGGTAGATACGCAGTATTTT.

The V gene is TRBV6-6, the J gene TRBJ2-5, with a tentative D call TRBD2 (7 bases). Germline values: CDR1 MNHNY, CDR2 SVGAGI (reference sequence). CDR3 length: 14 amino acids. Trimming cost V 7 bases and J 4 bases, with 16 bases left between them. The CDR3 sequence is CASTPLGGRETQYF. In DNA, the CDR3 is TGTGCCAGCACCCCCCTCGGGGGGCGAGAGACCCAGTACTTC.

In DNA form, the CDR3 reads TGCAGCGTTGAAGCCGCGGGAGGGCCAAGAGAGACCCAGTACTTC. Protein product: CSVEAAGGPRETQYF. The V and J genes are TRBV29-1 and TRBJ2-5; 9 bases line up with TRBD2. The CDR3 covers 15 residues. Germline V gives CDR1 SQVTM, CDR2 ANQGSEA. Trimming removed 1 base from V and 4 bases from J; junction bases left unmatched: 7.

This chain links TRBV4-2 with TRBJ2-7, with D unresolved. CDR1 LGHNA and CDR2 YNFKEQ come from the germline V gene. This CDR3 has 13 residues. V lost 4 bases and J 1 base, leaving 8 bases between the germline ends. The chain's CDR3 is CASSPPLSYEQYF. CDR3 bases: TGTGCCAGCAGCCCCCCACTGTCCTACGAGCAGTACTTC.

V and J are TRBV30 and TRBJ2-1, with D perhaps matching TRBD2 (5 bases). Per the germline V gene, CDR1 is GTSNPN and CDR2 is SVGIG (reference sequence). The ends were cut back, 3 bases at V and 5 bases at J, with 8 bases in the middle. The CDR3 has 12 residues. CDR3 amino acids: CAWSHGDNEQFF. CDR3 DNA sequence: TGTGCCTGGAGCCACGGGGACAATGAGCAGTTCTTC.

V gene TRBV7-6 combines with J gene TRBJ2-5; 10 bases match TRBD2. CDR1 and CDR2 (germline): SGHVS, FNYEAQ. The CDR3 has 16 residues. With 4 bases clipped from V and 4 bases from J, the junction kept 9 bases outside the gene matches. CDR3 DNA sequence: TGTGCCAGCAGCTCTCCGCTAGCGGGAGTGAGAGAGACCCAGTACTTC. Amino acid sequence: CASSSPLAGVRETQYF.

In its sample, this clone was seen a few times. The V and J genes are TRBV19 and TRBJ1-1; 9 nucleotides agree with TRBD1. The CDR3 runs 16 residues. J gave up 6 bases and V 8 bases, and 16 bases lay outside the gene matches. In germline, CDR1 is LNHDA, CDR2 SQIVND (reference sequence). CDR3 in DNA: TGTGCCAGTCGACCCGGGACAGGGTTCGTCGGTTCTGAAGCTTTCTTT. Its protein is CASRPGTGFVGSEAFF.